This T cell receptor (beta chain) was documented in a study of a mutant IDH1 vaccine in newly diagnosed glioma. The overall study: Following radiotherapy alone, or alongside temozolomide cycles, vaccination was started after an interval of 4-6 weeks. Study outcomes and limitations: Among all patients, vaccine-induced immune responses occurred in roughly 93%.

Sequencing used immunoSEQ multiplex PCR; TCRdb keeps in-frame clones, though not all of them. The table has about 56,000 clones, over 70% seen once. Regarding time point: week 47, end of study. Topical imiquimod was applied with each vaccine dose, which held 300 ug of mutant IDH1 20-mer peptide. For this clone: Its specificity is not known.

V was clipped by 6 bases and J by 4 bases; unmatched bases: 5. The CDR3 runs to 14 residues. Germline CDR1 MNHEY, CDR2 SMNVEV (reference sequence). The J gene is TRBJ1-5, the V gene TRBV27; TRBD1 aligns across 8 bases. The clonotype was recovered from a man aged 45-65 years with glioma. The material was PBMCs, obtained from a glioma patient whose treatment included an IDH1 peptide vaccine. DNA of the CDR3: TGTGCCAGCAGCCAGGGGGCGCAGAATCAGCCCCAGCATTTT. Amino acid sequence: CASSQGAQNQPQHF.